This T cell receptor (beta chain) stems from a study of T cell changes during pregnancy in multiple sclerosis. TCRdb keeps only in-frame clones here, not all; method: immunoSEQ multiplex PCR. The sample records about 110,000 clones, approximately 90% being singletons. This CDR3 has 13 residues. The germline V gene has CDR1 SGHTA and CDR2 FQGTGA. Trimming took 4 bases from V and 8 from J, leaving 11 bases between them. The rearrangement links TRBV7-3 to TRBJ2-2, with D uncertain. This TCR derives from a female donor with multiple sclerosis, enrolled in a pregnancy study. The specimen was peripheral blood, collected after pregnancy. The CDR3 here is CASSSTPTGELFF. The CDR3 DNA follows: TGTGCCAGCAGCTCCACTCCGACAGGGGAGCTGTTTTTT.